Listed below are T cell receptor beta chains from one sample, sequenced in a study of T cell responses to AZD1222 COVID-19 vaccine. Assay: immunoSEQ multiplex PCR; the TCRdb copy retains only in-frame clones and omits some. Seen here are 170,000 or so clones, 90% observed once, and the top ten hold more than 1.3%. Sequenced here: peripheral blood, sampled on day 0 of AZD1222 vaccination. These receptors came from an adult in good health. Each CDR3 is given without its conserved first and last residue. Size is stated for part of the rows, as once, few or many counts, or as a class when the clone is expanded.

V	size	J	CDR3
TRBV9	NA	TRBJ1-4	ASSRDRGKEKLF
TRBV18	once	TRBJ2-7	ASSPRDRTFPYEQY
TRBV5-1	NA	TRBJ1-6	ASSFGQSSYNSPLH
TRBV5-4	NA	TRBJ1-1	ASSLKWAPEWTEAF
TRBV7-2	NA	TRBJ2-5	ASSLSTSGGQETQY
TRBV18	few	TRBJ1-1	ASSPLNTEAF
TRBV6-2/TRBV6-3	NA	TRBJ1-1	ASSLGGMDTEAF
TRBV6-5	NA	TRBJ1-2	ASSYLSRGASYGYT
TRBV19	NA	TRBJ2-5	ASSMTSGSYLQETQY
TRBV7-2	NA	TRBJ2-5	ASSLGISGGRSETQY
TRBV18	NA	TRBJ1-3	ASSPGTGTTGNTIY
TRBV9	NA	TRBJ1-4	ASSVAGFSNEKLF
TRBV7-3	NA	TRBJ1-1	ASSPGQGRDAF
TRBV25-1	NA	TRBJ2-1	ASSDPGWADYNEQF
TRBV5-1	NA	TRBJ1-3	ASSLGTVPGRDTIY
TRBV7-2	NA	TRBJ1-2	ASSLTGEGVYGYT
TRBV7-8	NA	TRBJ1-4	ASSLAGDANEKLF
TRBV18	NA	TRBJ1-4	ASSPLEGSGEKLF
TRBV27	NA	TRBJ1-3	ASREGASGNTIY
TRBV5-1	NA	TRBJ2-2	ASRVTGELF
TRBV6-5	NA	TRBJ2-7	ASSYPRDRGDYEQY
TRBV19	NA	TRBJ2-3	ASKPSGLAATDTQY
TRBV24-1	NA	TRBJ1-1	ATRTNTGIRSEAF
TRBV7-2	NA	TRBJ1-2	ASSSYRDSSYT